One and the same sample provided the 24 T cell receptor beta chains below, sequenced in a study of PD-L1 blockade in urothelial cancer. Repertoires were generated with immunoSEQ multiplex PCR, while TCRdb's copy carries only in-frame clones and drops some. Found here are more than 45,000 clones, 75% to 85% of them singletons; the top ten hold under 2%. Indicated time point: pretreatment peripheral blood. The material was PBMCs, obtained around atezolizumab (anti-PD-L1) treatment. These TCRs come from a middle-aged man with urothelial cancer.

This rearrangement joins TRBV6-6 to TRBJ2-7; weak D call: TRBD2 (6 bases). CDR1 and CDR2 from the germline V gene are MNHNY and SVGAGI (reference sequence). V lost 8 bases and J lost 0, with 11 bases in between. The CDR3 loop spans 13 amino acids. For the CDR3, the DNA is TGTGCCAGCGGCACGGGGGTCTCCTACGAGCAGTACGTC. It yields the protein CASGTGVSYEQYV.

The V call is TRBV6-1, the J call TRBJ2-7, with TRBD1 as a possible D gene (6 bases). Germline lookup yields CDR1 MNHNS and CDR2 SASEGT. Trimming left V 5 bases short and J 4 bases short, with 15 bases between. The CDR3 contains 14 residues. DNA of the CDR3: TGTGCCAGCAGTCCCGGGACAAGACCATACGAGCAGTACGTC. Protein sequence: CASSPGTRPYEQYV.

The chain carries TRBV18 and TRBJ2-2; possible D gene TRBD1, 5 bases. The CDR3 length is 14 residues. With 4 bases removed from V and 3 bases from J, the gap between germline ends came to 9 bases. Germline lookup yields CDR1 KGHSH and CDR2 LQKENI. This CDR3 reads CASSRQTDTGELFF. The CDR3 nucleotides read TGTGCCAGCTCACGACAGACAGACACCGGGGAGCTGTTTTTT.

The CDR3 DNA reads TGCGCCAGCAGCCTTGGGACTAGCTTGAACACCGGGGAGCTGTTTTTT. Its translation: CASSLGTSLNTGELFF. The V and J genes are TRBV5-1 and TRBJ2-2; TRBD2 matches 9 bases. Looked up from germline, CDR1 is SGHRS and CDR2 is YFSETQ. With V trimmed by 4 bases and J by 1 base, 5 bases remained unmatched. This CDR3 has 16 amino acids.

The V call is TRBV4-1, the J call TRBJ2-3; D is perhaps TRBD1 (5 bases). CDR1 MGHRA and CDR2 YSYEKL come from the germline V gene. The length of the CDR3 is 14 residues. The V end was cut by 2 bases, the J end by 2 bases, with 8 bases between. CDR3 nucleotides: TGCGCCAGCAGCCAACGACAGTACACAGATACGCAGTATTTT. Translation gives CASSQRQYTDTQYF.

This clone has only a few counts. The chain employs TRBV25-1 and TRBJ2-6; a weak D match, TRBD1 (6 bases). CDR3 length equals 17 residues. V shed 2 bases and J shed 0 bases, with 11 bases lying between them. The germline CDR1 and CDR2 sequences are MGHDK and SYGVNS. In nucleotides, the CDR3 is TGTGCCAGCAGTGAAGGCCAACAGGGCTCTGGGGCCAACGTCCTGACTTTC. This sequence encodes CASSEGQQGSGANVLTF.

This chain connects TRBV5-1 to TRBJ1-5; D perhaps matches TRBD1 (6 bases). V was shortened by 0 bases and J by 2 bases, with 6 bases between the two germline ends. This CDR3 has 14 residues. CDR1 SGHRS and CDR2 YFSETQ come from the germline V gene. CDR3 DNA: TGCGCCAGCAGCTTGGAGGGGGGCAATCAGCCCCAGCATTTT. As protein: CASSLEGGNQPQHF.

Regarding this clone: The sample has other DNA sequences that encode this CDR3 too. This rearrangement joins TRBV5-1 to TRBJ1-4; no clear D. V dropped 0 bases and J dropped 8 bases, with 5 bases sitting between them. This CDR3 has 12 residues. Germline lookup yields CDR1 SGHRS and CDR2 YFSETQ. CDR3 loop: CASSLAGEKLFF. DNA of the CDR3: TGCGCCAGCAGCTTGGCCGGGGAAAAACTGTTTTTT.

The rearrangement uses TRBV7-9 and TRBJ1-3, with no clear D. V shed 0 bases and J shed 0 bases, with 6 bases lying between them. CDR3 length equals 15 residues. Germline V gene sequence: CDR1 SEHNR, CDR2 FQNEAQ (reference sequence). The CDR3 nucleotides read TGTGCCAGCAGCTTAGCGTCCTTCTCTGGAAACACCATATATTTT. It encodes CASSLASFSGNTIYF.

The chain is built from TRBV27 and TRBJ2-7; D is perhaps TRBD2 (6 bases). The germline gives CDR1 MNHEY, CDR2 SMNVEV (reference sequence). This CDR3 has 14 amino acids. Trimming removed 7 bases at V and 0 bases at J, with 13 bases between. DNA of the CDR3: TGTGCCAGCACGCCTTTGGGGGGCTCCTACGAGCAGTACTTC. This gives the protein CASTPLGGSYEQYF.

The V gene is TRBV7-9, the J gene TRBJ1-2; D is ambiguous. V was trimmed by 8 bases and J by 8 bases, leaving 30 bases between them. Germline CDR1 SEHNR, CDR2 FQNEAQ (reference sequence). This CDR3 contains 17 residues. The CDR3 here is CASLPGRELEVLIGYTF. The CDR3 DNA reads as TGTGCCAGCCTCCCTGGGCGGGAGCTAGAGGTATTAATCGGCTACACCTTC.

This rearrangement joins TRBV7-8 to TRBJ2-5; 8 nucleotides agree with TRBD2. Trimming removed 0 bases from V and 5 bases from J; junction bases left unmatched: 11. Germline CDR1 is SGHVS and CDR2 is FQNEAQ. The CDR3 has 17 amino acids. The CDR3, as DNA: TGTGCCAGCAGCTTAGCGCGCGCAGGTCGGGGGGGGGAGACCCAGTACTTC. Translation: CASSLARAGRGGETQYF.

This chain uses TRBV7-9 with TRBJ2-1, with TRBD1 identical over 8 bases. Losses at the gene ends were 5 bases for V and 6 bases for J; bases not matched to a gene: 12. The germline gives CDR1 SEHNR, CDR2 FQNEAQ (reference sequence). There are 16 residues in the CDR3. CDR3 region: CASSPLRTGKANEQFF. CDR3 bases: TGTGCCAGCAGCCCTCTCCGGACAGGGAAGGCCAATGAGCAGTTCTTC. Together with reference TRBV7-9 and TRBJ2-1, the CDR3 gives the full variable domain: DTGVSQNPRHKITKRGQNVTFRCDPISEHNRLYWYRQTLGQGPEFLTYFQNEAQLEKSRLLSDRFSAERPKGSFSTLEIQRTEQGDSAMYLCASSPLRTGKANEQFFGPGTRLTVL.

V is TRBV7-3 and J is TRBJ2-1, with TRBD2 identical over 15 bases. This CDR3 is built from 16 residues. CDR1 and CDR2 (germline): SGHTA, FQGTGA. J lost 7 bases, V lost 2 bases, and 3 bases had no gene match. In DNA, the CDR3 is TGTGCCAGCAGCTTAGGGACTAGCGGGAGGAAGAATGAGCAGTTCTTC. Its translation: CASSLGTSGRKNEQFF. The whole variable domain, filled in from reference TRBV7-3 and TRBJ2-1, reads GAGVSQTPSNKVTEKGKYVELRCDPISGHTALYWYRQSLGQGPEFLIYFQGTGAADDSGLPNDRFFAVRPEGSVSTLKIQRTERGDSAVYLCASSLGTSGRKNEQFFGPGTRLTVL.

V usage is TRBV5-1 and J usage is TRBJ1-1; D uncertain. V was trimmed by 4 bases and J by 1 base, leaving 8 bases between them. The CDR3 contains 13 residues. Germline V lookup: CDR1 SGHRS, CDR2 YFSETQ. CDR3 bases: TGCGCCAGCAGCCTGAGGTGGAACACTGAAGCTTTCTTT. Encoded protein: CASSLRWNTEAFF.

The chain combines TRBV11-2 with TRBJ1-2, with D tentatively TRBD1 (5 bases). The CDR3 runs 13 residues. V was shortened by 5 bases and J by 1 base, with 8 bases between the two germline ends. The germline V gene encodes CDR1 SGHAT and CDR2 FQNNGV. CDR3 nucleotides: TGTGCCAGCAGCCAGGGATTTAACTATGGCTACACCTTC. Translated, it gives CASSQGFNYGYTF.

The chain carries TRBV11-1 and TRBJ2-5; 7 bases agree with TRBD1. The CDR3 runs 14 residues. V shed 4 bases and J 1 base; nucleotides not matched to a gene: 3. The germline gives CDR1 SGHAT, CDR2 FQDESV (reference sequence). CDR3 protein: CASSYDRAQETQYF. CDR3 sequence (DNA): TGTGCCAGCAGCTACGACAGGGCCCAAGAGACCCAGTACTTC.

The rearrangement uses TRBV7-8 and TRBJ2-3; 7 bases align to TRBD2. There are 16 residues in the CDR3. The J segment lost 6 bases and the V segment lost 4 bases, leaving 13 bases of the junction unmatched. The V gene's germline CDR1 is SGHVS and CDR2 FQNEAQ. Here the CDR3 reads CASSWVPRTRGDTQYF. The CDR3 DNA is TGTGCCAGCAGCTGGGTACCCAGGACTAGGGGCGATACGCAGTATTTT.

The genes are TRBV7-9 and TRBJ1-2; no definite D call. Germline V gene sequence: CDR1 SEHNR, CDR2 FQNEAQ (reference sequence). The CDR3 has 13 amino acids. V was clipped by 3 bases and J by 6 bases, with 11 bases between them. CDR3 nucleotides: TGTGCCAGCAGCTTGAGCCCAGGTGATGGCTACACCTTC. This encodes CASSLSPGDGYTF.

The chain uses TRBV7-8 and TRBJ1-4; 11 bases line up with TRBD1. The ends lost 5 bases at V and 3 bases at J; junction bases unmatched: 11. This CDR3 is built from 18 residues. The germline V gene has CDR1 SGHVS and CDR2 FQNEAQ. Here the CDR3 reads CASSPADRGLASNEKLFF. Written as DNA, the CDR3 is TGTGCCAGCAGCCCCGCGGACAGGGGGCTCGCCTCTAATGAAAAACTGTTTTTT.

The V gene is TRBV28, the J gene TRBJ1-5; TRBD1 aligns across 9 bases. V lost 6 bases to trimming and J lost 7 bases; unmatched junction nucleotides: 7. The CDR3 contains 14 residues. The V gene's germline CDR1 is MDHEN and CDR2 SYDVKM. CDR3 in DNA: TGTGCCAGCAGACGACAGGGGGGGAGGCAGCCCCAGCATTTT. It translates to CASRRQGGRQPQHF.

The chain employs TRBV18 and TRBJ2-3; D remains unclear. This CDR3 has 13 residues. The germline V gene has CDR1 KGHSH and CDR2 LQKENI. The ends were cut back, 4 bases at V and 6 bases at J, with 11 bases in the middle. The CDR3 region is CASSLRRADTQYF. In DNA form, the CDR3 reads TGTGCCAGCTCACTCCGAAGAGCCGATACGCAGTATTTT.

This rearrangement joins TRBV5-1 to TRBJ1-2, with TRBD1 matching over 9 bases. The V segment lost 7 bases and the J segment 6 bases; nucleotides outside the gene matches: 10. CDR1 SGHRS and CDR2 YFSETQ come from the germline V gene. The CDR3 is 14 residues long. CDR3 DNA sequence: TGCGCCAGCTCTCCGGGACAGGGTTTGGATGGCTACACCTTC. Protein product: CASSPGQGLDGYTF.

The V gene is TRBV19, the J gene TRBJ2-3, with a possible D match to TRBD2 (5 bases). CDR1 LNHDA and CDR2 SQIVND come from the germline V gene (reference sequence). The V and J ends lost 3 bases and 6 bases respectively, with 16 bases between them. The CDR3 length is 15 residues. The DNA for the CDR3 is TGTGCCAGTAGTATTCGGACTTCGAGTTGGGATACGCAGTATTTT. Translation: CASSIRTSSWDTQYF.